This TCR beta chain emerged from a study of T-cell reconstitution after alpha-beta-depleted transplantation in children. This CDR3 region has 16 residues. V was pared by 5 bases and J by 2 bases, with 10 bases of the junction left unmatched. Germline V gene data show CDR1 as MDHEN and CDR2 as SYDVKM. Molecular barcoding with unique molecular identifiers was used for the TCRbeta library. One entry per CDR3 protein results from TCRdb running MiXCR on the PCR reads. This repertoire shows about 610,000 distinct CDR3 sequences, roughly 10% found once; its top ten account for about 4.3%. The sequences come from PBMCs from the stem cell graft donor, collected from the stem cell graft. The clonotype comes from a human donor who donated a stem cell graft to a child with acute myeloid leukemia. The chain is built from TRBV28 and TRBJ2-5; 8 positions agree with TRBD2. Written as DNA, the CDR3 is TGTGCCAGCAGTACCAGATCCGGGACTAGGCAAGAGACCCAGTACTTC. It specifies CASSTRSGTRQETQYF. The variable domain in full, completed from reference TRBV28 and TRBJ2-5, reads DVKVTQSSRYLVKRTGEKVFLECVQDMDHENMFWYRQDPGLGLRLIYFSYDVKMKEKGDIPEGYSVSREKKERFSLILESASTNQTSMYLCASSTRSGTRQETQYFGPGTRLLVL.